The entry below describes one T cell receptor beta chain. Antigen: not known. The data derive from a study of T cell responses to AZD1222 COVID-19 vaccine. About the study: Second-dose groups at about 4 or about 12 weeks were pooled. General observations from the study: A reported finding is that nearly half of spike-specific TCRs target unmutated variant regions.

The method was immunoSEQ multiplex PCR; TCRdb's version includes in-frame clones alone and lacks a portion of them. This table has over 100,000 clones, approximately 88% appearing once. V was cut by 7 bases and J by 5 bases, with 27 bases left in between. The CDR3 is made up of 18 amino acids. CDR1 and CDR2 (germline): LNHDA, SQIVND (reference sequence). The origin of this receptor is an adult in good health. The specimen comprised peripheral blood, sampled on day 0 of AZD1222 vaccination. The chain combines TRBV19 with TRBJ1-5; tentative D call: TRBD1 (6 bases). The CDR3 here is CASTQDSYTFTEDQPQHF. The CDR3 nucleotides read TGTGCCAGTACCCAGGACAGCTACACCTTTACCGAAGATCAGCCCCAGCATTTT.